This T cell receptor (beta chain) originates from a study of blood T cell repertoires in COVID-19 (TCRdb year 2020). For the study in its entirety: Samples covering the acute and convalescent phases of COVID-19 were provided by collaborators in the United States, Italy and Spain. Samples came from the ongoing ImmuneRACE study (first 160 participants) plus 1,254 subjects from 6 global collaborators. The prospective study material was composed of cDNA or gDNA derived from T cells, B-cell-depleted T cells, or PBMCs. A de-identified subject ID, COVID-19 status, age in years and sex were almost always included in the sample metadata. Where available, HLA class I and class II types were obtained from metadata supplied by the sample provider rather than from assay-based typing. Deeply sampled blood TCRbeta repertoires from subjects exposed to, actively infected with, or recovered from COVID-19 were included in the dataset. The repertoires were released in a freely available public database meant as a resource for research on the immune response to SARS-CoV-2. The investigation overall reported the following: Clinical and demographic metadata were provided uncurated, with the amount varying by source and participant.

TCRbeta CDR3 regions were amplified from genomic DNA using the immunoSEQ Assay, a bias-controlled multiplex PCR. On the authors' methods: Nucleated cell counts per sample were estimated from amplification of reference gene primers within the assay. To quantify the absolute abundance of each unique TCRbeta CDR3 rearrangement, sequence reads were collapsed and filtered. Productive Simpson clonality was computed per sample as the square root of Simpson's diversity index over productive rearrangements. Here the immuneACCESS table is served through TCRdb, limited to in-frame sequences with V and J called. Missing clones are a known gap in these copies; in checked studies unresolved V genes cover under half, and the rest lacks a known reason. The V and J calls and the clone size are those of that table, but D and trimming were determined from the DNA. This sample holds over 100,000 clones; 84% were observed only once. 10% to 15% of the sample rests with the top ten.

Collaborating institutions collected whole blood in K2EDTA tubes following their own protocols. Collaborator samples were shipped for TCRbeta analysis as frozen whole blood, isolated PBMCs, or DNA extracted from either sample type. V lost 5 bases and J lost 5 bases, and the count of bases not matched to a germline gene is 13. The CDR3 numbers 16 residues from cysteine through phenylalanine. The retained sequence is limited to the CDR3, 48 bases, with the frame set at the first base. CDR1 and CDR2 (SGHVS, FQNEAQ) derive from the germline V gene. Note on this clone: Its antigen has not been determined. Per-nucleotide qualities are absent, and no much larger clonotype sits a single base away.

Material: peripheral blood. The chain was built from TRBV7-8 and TRBJ2-5; 8 junctional bases match TRBD2. This sequence originates from an older woman with acute or convalescent COVID-19. The DNA reads TGTGCCAGCAGCCCAGCCGGGACTAGAGTACCCGAGACCCAGTACTTC. It encodes CASSPAGTRVPETQYF.